This TCR beta chain was sequenced during a study of identical twins. Study-wide findings and caveats: An excess of low generation probability was shown by twin-shared out-of-frame alpha sequences. Memory repertoires showed no such pattern, whereas abundant cord blood beta clonotypes carried fewer insertions. For out-of-frame beta sequences, excess twin sharing was weaker.

The CDR3 contains 11 residues. Germline-derived CDR1 and CDR2 are MNHEY and SVGEGT. With 6 bases removed from V and 6 bases from J, the gap between germline ends came to 6 bases. This clonotype was recorded many times. Its target is not known. Donors uniformly comprised healthy Caucasians. MiXCR, run by TCRdb on the 5' RACE reads, gives a single entry per CDR3 protein. The sample records a few hundred thousand distinct CDR3 sequences, under 20% being singletons. The chain employs TRBV6-2 or TRBV6-3 and TRBJ2-1, with D possibly TRBD1 on 5 matching bases. Sequencing was performed on naive T cells sorted from blood. The sequence was obtained from a middle-aged man in good health. CDR3 sequence: CASSQGNEQFF. Here the CDR3 DNA reads TGTGCCAGCAGCCAGGGCAATGAGCAGTTCTTC.